These 23 T cell receptor beta chains were all obtained from the same sample, sequenced in a study of T cells in Graves' hyperthyroidism and ophthalmopathy (dated by TCRdb to between 2018 and 2020). The library came from multiplex PCR. The sequencer listed for this sample is Illumina HiSeq 2000. TCR beta CDR3 regions were amplified from RNA transcripts. For the first round of RT-PCR on the TCR CDR3, the HTBI primer set was used together with the Qiagen OneStep RT-PCR kit. The public reads were run again by TCRdb, first through fastp at Q25 and then through MiXCR, and only productive beta chains were kept. Records with the same CDR3 protein are collapsed into one entry carrying the most frequent genes and DNA. A total of more than 150,000 distinct CDR3 sequences appear in this sample, more than 15% of them only once. The ten largest clones take up roughly 32% of the sample. The sequencing input was blood. The source of these receptors is a woman aged 45-60 years with Graves' hyperthyroidism.

This clonotype is medium-sized by share. This chain links TRBV6-5 with TRBJ2-7; D may be TRBD1 (5 bases). Germline V gene data show CDR1 as MNHEY and CDR2 as SVGAGI. With 0 bases removed from V and 6 bases from J, the gap between germline ends came to 12 bases. CDR3 size: 14 residues. This CDR3 reads CASSYSQGVVEQYF. As DNA, the CDR3 is TGTGCCAGCAGTTACTCGCAGGGTGTCGTCGAGCAGTACTTC.

This clonotype was found many times. The chain links TRBV28 to TRBJ2-3, with 10 positions matching TRBD1. The CDR3 spans 13 residues. Germline V gives CDR1 MDHEN, CDR2 SYDVKM. The junction had 3 bases not matched to a gene; V was cut back by 8 bases and J by 4 bases. The CDR3 protein is CASGQGGSDTQYF. As DNA, the CDR3 is TGTGCCAGCGGACAGGGGGGGTCAGATACGCAGTATTTT.

The table lists this clonotype with many counts. This chain links TRBV3-1 with TRBJ2-3; possibly TRBD2 for D (5 bases). The CDR3 totals 15 residues. V was pared by 0 bases and J by 5 bases, with 12 bases between. Germline loops: CDR1 LGHDT, CDR2 YNNKEL (reference sequence). This chain's CDR3 is CASSQEALAGDTQYF. The CDR3, as DNA: TGTGCCAGCAGCCAAGAGGCTCTAGCTGGAGATACGCAGTATTTT.

This clonotype was recorded many times. This chain links TRBV6-2 or TRBV6-3 with TRBJ1-6; D unresolved. Germline CDR1 reads MNHEY; CDR2 reads SVGEGT. V lost 7 bases, J lost 8 bases, and 18 bases lay in between. The CDR3 consists of 15 residues. CDR3 nucleotide sequence: TGTGCCAGCACCCAACGGGCAGCGCAGGATTCACCCCTCCACTTT. Its protein is CASTQRAAQDSPLHF.

In this sample, this clonotype turned up many times. The chain uses TRBV5-5 and TRBJ2-1; D is ambiguous. The CDR3 has 15 residues. V dropped 3 bases and J dropped 8 bases, with 18 bases sitting between them. Germline lookup yields CDR1 SGHKS and CDR2 YYEKEE (reference sequence). The CDR3 DNA is TGTGCCAGCAGCTCGCAGAGGATGGGTTATTATGAGCAGTTCTTC. Protein sequence: CASSSQRMGYYEQFF. Filled out from reference TRBV5-5 and TRBJ2-1, the complete variable domain reads DAGVTQSPTHLIKTRGQQVTLRCSPISGHKSVSWYQQVLGQGPQFIFQYYEKEERGRGNFPDRFSARQFPNYSSELNVNALLLGDSALYLCASSSQRMGYYEQFFGPGTRLTVL.

The CDR3 protein is CASSVTSGSYEQYF. The CDR3 region has the DNA TGCGCCAGCAGCGTCACTAGCGGGAGTTACGAGCAGTACTTC. The V call is TRBV5-1, the J call TRBJ2-7; 11 bases are shared with TRBD2. The V and J ends lost 4 bases and 4 bases, in that order; junction bases with no gene match: 4. Germline lookup yields CDR1 SGHRS and CDR2 YFSETQ. The CDR3 spans 14 residues.

This clonotype turned up a few times. The chain uses TRBV7-9 and TRBJ1-2, with D possibly TRBD1 on 6 matching bases. CDR3 length: 16 residues. V dropped 1 base and J dropped 0 bases, with 12 bases sitting between them. Germline loops: CDR1 SEHNR, CDR2 FQNEAQ (reference sequence). CDR3 loop: CASSLEGQHANYGYTF. The CDR3 coding sequence is TGTGCCAGCAGCTTAGAGGGACAACATGCTAACTATGGCTACACCTTC. The full variable domain, in which reference TRBV7-9 and TRBJ1-2 provide the parts outside the CDR3, is DTGVSQNPRHKITKRGQNVTFRCDPISEHNRLYWYRQTLGQGPEFLTYFQNEAQLEKSRLLSDRFSAERPKGSFSTLEIQRTEQGDSAMYLCASSLEGQHANYGYTFGSGTRLTVV.

This clonotype was recorded many times. The genes are TRBV5-1 and TRBJ2-3; 10 nucleotides agree with TRBD2. The trim removed 3 bases at V and 0 bases at J, leaving 1 base unmatched. From germline, CDR1 is SGHRS and CDR2 YFSETQ. The CDR3 spans 15 residues. CDR3 nucleotide sequence: TGCGCCAGCAGCTCACTAGCGGGGAGCACAGATACGCAGTATTTT. This sequence encodes CASSSLAGSTDTQYF.

This clonotype was recorded many times. V gene TRBV20-1 combines with J gene TRBJ1-5; perhaps TRBD1 as D (5 bases). The germline V and J ends were trimmed by 3 bases and 2 bases, with 8 bases remaining between them. Germline V lookup: CDR1 DFQATT, CDR2 SNEGSKA (reference sequence). This CDR3 has 13 amino acids. In nucleotides, the CDR3 is TGCAGTGCTAGTCCACAGGGCAATCAGCCCCAGCATTTT. Amino acid sequence: CSASPQGNQPQHF.

This clonotype turned up a few times. The conserved phenylalanine or tryptophan is not found at the CDR3 terminus, so this likely reflects a read error. V is TRBV12-3 or TRBV12-4 and J is TRBJ1-4; D gene uncertain. This CDR3 is built from 13 residues. Deletions cut 1 base from V and 5 bases from J, with 5 bases between. DNA for the CDR3: TGTGCCAGCAGTTTAGGTGCGAATGAAAAACTGTTTTCT. Translation gives CASSLGANEKLFS.

This clonotype has a count of ten or more. The rearrangement joins TRBV9 to TRBJ1-2; possible D gene TRBD1, 5 bases. The V gene lost 0 bases and the J gene lost 4 bases, with 19 bases spanning the gap. The CDR3 consists of 17 residues. Germline-derived CDR1 and CDR2 are SGDLS and YYNGEE. DNA of the CDR3: TGTGCCAGCAGCGTAGACATTCGGGACGCCTCTACCTATGGCTACACCTTC. Translation: CASSVDIRDASTYGYTF.

This clonotype was observed at least ten times. This rearrangement joins TRBV6-2 or TRBV6-3 to TRBJ2-1; the D gene is possibly TRBD1 (5 bases). Looked up from germline, CDR1 is MNHEY and CDR2 is SVGEGT. V was cut by 2 bases and J by 8 bases, with 7 bases left in between. This CDR3 contains 12 residues. The CDR3 loop is CASSYVGDEQFF. As DNA, the CDR3 is TGTGCCAGCAGTTACGTAGGGGATGAGCAGTTCTTC.

This clonotype was detected only a few times. CDR3 amino acids: CASSQTSGGRGAKNIQYF. The CDR3 DNA is TGTGCCAGTAGTCAAACTTCAGGGGGGAGAGGGGCCAAAAACATTCAGTACTTC. The rearrangement links TRBV19 to TRBJ2-4; TRBD1 might be the D (7 bases). The CDR3 runs to 18 residues. Germline CDR1 and CDR2: LNHDA and SQIVND (reference sequence). V was trimmed by 5 bases and J by 1 base, leaving 21 bases between them.

This sequence joins TRBV4-2 and TRBJ1-2; 9 bases agree with TRBD1. V was clipped by 1 base and J by 5 bases; unmatched bases: 2. This CDR3 spans 14 amino acids. Germline lookup yields CDR1 LGHNA and CDR2 YNFKEQ. The CDR3 region has the DNA TGTGCCAGCAGCCAAGCCGGGACAGGGTATGGCTACACCTTC. This sequence encodes CASSQAGTGYGYTF.

There are many counts of this clonotype. The chain uses TRBV27 and TRBJ2-3; D call uncertain. The germline CDR1 and CDR2 sequences are MNHEY and SMNVEV (reference sequence). Trimming shortened V by 2 bases and J by 2 bases, and 11 bases separated the two germline ends. The CDR3 contains 15 residues. This chain's CDR3 is CASSLMFADTDTQYF. The CDR3 nucleotides are TGTGCCAGCAGTTTAATGTTTGCAGACACAGATACGCAGTATTTT.

This clonotype was counted ten times or more. This chain links TRBV9 with TRBJ1-1, with a possible D match to TRBD1 (5 bases). CDR1 is SGDLS, CDR2 YYNGEE, per germline. The CDR3 has 15 residues. The germline V and J ends were trimmed by 2 bases and 1 base, with 12 bases remaining between them. CDR3 amino acids: CASSVGGHENTEAFF. The CDR3 nucleotides are TGTGCCAGCAGCGTTGGAGGACACGAGAACACTGAAGCTTTCTTT.

This clonotype was observed many times. The chain links TRBV20-1 to TRBJ2-3, with a tentative D call TRBD1 (5 bases). Trimming removed 6 bases from V and 4 bases from J, with 11 bases in between. CDR1 is DFQATT and CDR2 is SNEGSKA in the germline V gene (reference sequence). The CDR3 is 12 amino acids. CDR3 sequence: CSAGVIADTQYF. The DNA of the CDR3 is TGCAGTGCAGGGGTCATCGCAGATACGCAGTATTTT.

The sample holds many counts of this clonotype. The V gene is TRBV2, the J gene TRBJ1-1; TRBD1 might be the D (6 bases). There are 14 residues in the CDR3. Germline V lookup: CDR1 SNHLY, CDR2 FYNNEI. Trimming cost V 8 bases and J 1 base, with 14 bases left between them. The CDR3 here is CASVSQGRNTEAFF. CDR3 DNA sequence: TGTGCCAGCGTGAGTCAGGGGCGGAACACTGAAGCTTTCTTT.

The chain combines TRBV7-9 with TRBJ1-2, with 9 bases that match TRBD1. The germline V gene has CDR1 SEHNR and CDR2 FQNEAQ (reference sequence). This CDR3 comprises 16 residues. J lost 7 bases, V lost 3 bases, and 12 bases had no gene match. CDR3 amino acids: CASSLKQGASGSGYTF. CDR3 coding DNA: TGTGCCAGCAGCTTGAAACAGGGGGCGTCAGGCTCTGGCTACACCTTC.

This clonotype occurred a few times. The rearrangement joins TRBV3-1 to TRBJ2-7, with D hard to call. V was cut by 4 bases and J by 2 bases, with 12 bases left in between. There are 14 residues in the CDR3. CDR1 and CDR2 (germline): LGHDT, YNNKEL (reference sequence). The CDR3 reads CASSLSHATYEQYF. CDR3 coding DNA: TGTGCCAGCAGCCTCTCACATGCCACCTACGAGCAGTACTTC.

This clonotype was seen many times. CDR3 sequence (DNA): TGTGCCAGCAGTTACCCCGAGGGGGAGGGGCAAGAGACCCAGTACTTC. It codes for CASSYPEGEGQETQYF. The chain recombines TRBV6-1 with TRBJ2-5; D might be TRBD2 (7 bases). Germline values: CDR1 MNHNS, CDR2 SASEGT. The CDR3 has 16 residues. Between the trimmed V and J ends, which lost 5 bases and 2 bases, there was a span of 18 bases.

In this sample, this clonotype turned up a few times. This chain connects TRBV13 to TRBJ2-3, with 13 bases fitting TRBD2. The CDR3 has 19 residues. Germline trimming cut 5 bases from V and 6 bases from J; bases unmatched to any gene: 17. Germline-derived CDR1 and CDR2 are PRHDT and FYEKMQ (reference sequence). The CDR3 sequence is CASSPFIKTTSGGADTQYF. In DNA, the CDR3 is TGTGCCAGCAGCCCATTTATCAAGACCACTAGCGGGGGGGCCGATACGCAGTATTTT.

This clonotype was observed many times. The CDR3 loop reads CASSLAAGHYGYTF. DNA for the CDR3: TGTGCCAGCAGCTTGGCGGCAGGGCACTATGGCTACACCTTC. The gene calls are TRBV5-5 and TRBJ1-2; a weak D match, TRBD1 (5 bases). CDR3 size: 14 residues. Germline V gene data show CDR1 as SGHKS and CDR2 as YYEKEE (reference sequence). Trimming took off 0 bases at V and 3 bases at J, with 9 bases between the two ends.